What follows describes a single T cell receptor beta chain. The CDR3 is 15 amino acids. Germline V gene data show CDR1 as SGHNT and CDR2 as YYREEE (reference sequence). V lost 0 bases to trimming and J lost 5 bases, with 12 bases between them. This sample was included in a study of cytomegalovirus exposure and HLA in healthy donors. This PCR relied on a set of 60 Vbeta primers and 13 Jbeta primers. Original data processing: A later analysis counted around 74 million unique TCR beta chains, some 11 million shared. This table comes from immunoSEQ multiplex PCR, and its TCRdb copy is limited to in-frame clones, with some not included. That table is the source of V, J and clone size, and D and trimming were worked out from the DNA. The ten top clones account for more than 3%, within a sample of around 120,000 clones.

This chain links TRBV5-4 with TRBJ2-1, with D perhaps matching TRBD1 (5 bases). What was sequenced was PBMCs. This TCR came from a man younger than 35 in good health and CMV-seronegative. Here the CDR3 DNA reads TGTGCCAGCAGCTTGGTTAAGGAGACAGACAATGAGCAGTTCTTC. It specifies CASSLVKETDNEQFF.